A single sample gave rise to the 26 T cell receptor beta chains below, sequenced in a study of cytomegalovirus exposure and HLA in healthy donors. PCR amplification relied on 60 Vbeta primers (plus 13 Jbeta primers). Here immunoSEQ multiplex PCR was the method, and the copy in TCRdb shows in-frame clones only, minus some. The sample holds 110,000 or so clones, approximately 81% seen once. Material: PBMCs. The receptors shown here come from a woman aged 40 to 50 in good health and CMV-seronegative.

This sequence joins TRBV7-9 and TRBJ2-4, with TRBD1 as a possible D gene (6 bases). V was pared by 7 bases and J by 1 base, with 8 bases between. This CDR3 has 13 residues. Germline V CDR1 and CDR2: SEHNR, FQNEAQ (reference sequence). DNA for the CDR3: TGTGCCAGCACCCAGGGGGCCAAAAACATTCAGTACTTC. The encoded protein is CASTQGAKNIQYF.

The rearrangement links TRBV7-2 to TRBJ1-6; 9 nucleotides align to TRBD1. Looked up from germline, CDR1 is SGHTA and CDR2 is FQGNSA. This CDR3 region has 15 residues. Trimming removed 5 bases from V and 9 bases from J; junction bases left unmatched: 8. The CDR3 reads CASSRTGGSSSPLHF. The CDR3 DNA reads as TGTGCCAGCAGCCGAACAGGGGGCTCGAGTTCACCCCTCCACTTT.

The chain recombines TRBV2 with TRBJ2-7, with 7 nucleotides matching TRBD2. V lost 8 bases, J lost 3 bases, and 4 bases stayed unmatched. Germline V gene lookup returns CDR1 SNHLY and CDR2 FYNNEI. This CDR3 spans 12 amino acids. The CDR3: CASGGDYYEQYF. CDR3 DNA sequence: TGTGCCAGCGGGGGGGACTACTACGAGCAGTACTTC.

This clone has only one observation. The chain links TRBV5-1 to TRBJ2-1, with 13 bases fitting TRBD2. Germline lookup yields CDR1 SGHRS and CDR2 YFSETQ. This CDR3 is built from 14 residues. V was clipped by 7 bases and J by 2 bases; unmatched bases: 0. The CDR3 bases are TGCGCCAGCGGGACTAGCGGGGCCTACAATGAGCAGTTCTTC. Translated, it gives CASGTSGAYNEQFF.

This clone was detected only once. The chain joins TRBV27 to TRBJ1-5; 9 nucleotides agree with TRBD1. CDR3 length: 14 residues. Germline V CDR1 and CDR2: MNHEY, SMNVEV (reference sequence). Losses at the gene ends were 4 bases for V and 3 bases for J; bases not matched to a gene: 1. The CDR3: CASSYRGPNQPQHF. The CDR3 coding sequence is TGTGCCAGCAGTTACAGGGGGCCCAATCAGCCCCAGCATTTT.

The genes are TRBV2 and TRBJ2-5; 7 positions match TRBD1. Matching the DNA end better, TRBJ2-7 makes the J call doubtful. The germline CDR1 and CDR2 sequences are SNHLY and FYNNEI. CDR3 length: 14 amino acids. This CDR3 is CASSVQGEIYEQYF. The CDR3 DNA follows: TGTGCCAGCAGTGTCCAGGGGGAAATCTACGAGCAGTACTTC.

CDR3 nucleotides: TGTGCCAGCAGTGCACAGGGGGCTAGCACAGATACGCAGTATTTT. It encodes CASSAQGASTDTQYF. This chain uses TRBV6-5 with TRBJ2-3, with TRBD1 identical over 9 bases. The germline CDR1 and CDR2 sequences are MNHEY and SVGAGI. The CDR3 totals 15 residues. J lost 0 bases, V lost 5 bases, and 3 bases had no gene match.

This clone was recorded a few times. This sequence joins TRBV9 and TRBJ2-5; D gene ambiguous. Germline loops: CDR1 SGDLS, CDR2 YYNGEE. The CDR3 runs 13 residues. Trimming left V 2 bases short and J 4 bases short, with 9 bases between. The CDR3 reads CASSVDLGETQYF. CDR3 sequence (DNA): TGTGCCAGCAGCGTCGACCTAGGAGAGACCCAGTACTTC.

V gene TRBV7-2 combines with J gene TRBJ2-2; tentatively, D is TRBD2 (7 bases). This CDR3 comprises 14 residues. V was trimmed by 2 bases and J by 7 bases, leaving 11 bases between them. From germline, CDR1 is SGHTA and CDR2 FQGNSA. CDR3 residues: CASSLHRDYGELFF. The CDR3 bases are TGTGCCAGCAGCTTACACAGGGACTACGGGGAGCTGTTTTTT.

The chain is built from TRBV6-5 and TRBJ2-5; possible D gene TRBD1, 5 bases. The germline V and J ends were trimmed by 2 bases and 1 base, with 8 bases remaining between them. The V gene's germline CDR1 is MNHEY and CDR2 SVGAGI. The CDR3 has 14 amino acids. As DNA, the CDR3 is TGTGCCAGCAGTTACCGACAGCTCCAAGAGACCCAGTACTTC. Protein sequence: CASSYRQLQETQYF.

V gene TRBV5-1 combines with J gene TRBJ1-5, with no clear D. The germline V gene has CDR1 SGHRS and CDR2 YFSETQ. V lost 4 bases to trimming and J lost 2 bases, with 7 bases between them. There are 13 residues in the CDR3. As DNA, the CDR3 is TGCGCCAGCAGCCCGGAGGGCAATCAGCCCCAGCATTTT. Protein sequence: CASSPEGNQPQHF. Using reference TRBV5-1 and TRBJ1-5 for the parts outside the CDR3, the full variable domain is KAGVTQTPRYLIKTRGQQVTLSCSPISGHRSVSWYQQTPGQGLQFLFEYFSETQRNKGNFPGRFSGRQFSNSRSEMNVSTLELGDSALYLCASSPEGNQPQHFGDGTRLSIL.

The chain is built from TRBV27 and TRBJ1-4, with TRBD1 matching over 7 bases. The CDR3 covers 15 residues. Germline V lookup: CDR1 MNHEY, CDR2 SMNVEV (reference sequence). V lost 5 bases, J lost 7 bases, and 10 bases stayed unmatched. CDR3 protein: CASSTYRGSPEKLFF. CDR3 nucleotides: TGTGCCAGCAGTACCTACAGGGGTTCCCCTGAAAAACTGTTTTTT.

The chain has TRBV27 and TRBJ1-6; D remains ambiguous. Germline CDR1 is MNHEY and CDR2 is SMNVEV (reference sequence). Between the trimmed V and J ends, which lost 2 bases and 9 bases, there was a span of 11 bases. The CDR3 sequence is 14 residues long. The CDR3 loop is CASSLEGRPSPLHF. In DNA, the CDR3 is TGTGCCAGCAGTTTAGAGGGAAGACCTTCACCCCTCCACTTT.

This clone was observed a single time. The genes are TRBV27 and TRBJ1-2; weak D call: TRBD1 (6 bases). The V and J ends lost 7 bases and 6 bases respectively, with 18 bases between them. Germline V gene lookup returns CDR1 MNHEY and CDR2 SMNVEV (reference sequence). The CDR3 has 14 amino acids. CDR3 in amino acids: CASKMNRDADGYTF. The CDR3 bases are TGTGCCAGCAAGATGAACAGGGATGCCGATGGCTACACCTTC.

The chain employs TRBV15 and TRBJ1-1; 8 nucleotides line up with TRBD1. CDR3 length: 13 amino acids. V lost 2 bases and J lost 8; bases outside the gene matches: 4. Germline values: CDR1 LNHNV, CDR2 YYDKDF (reference sequence). CDR3 sequence reads: CATSRNRDREAFF. The CDR3 bases are TGTGCCACCAGCAGAAACCGGGACAGGGAAGCTTTCTTT.

J is TRBJ2-1 and V is TRBV9, with 11 bases aligning to TRBD1. The junction had 6 bases not matched to a gene; V was cut back by 3 bases and J by 7 bases. Germline V lookup: CDR1 SGDLS, CDR2 YYNGEE. The CDR3 runs 15 residues. The CDR3 nucleotides are TGTGCCAGCAGCGGATCGGACAGGGGGCCGAATGAGCAGTTCTTC. Its protein product is CASSGSDRGPNEQFF. The variable domain in full, completed from reference TRBV9 and TRBJ2-1, reads DSGVTQTPKHLITATGQRVTLRCSPRSGDLSVYWYQQSLDQGLQFLIQYYNGEERAKGNILERFSAQQFPDLHSELNLSSLELGDSALYFCASSGSDRGPNEQFFGPGTRLTVL.

The J gene is TRBJ2-1, the V gene TRBV10-1, with D maybe TRBD2 (6 bases). Germline CDR1 reads WNHNN; CDR2 reads SYGVQD (reference sequence). The CDR3 has 15 residues. Trimming pared 0 bases from V and 9 bases from J, leaving 15 bases between. The CDR3 DNA is TGCGCCAGCAGTGAGTCTAAGACTAGATATAGTGAGCAGTTCTTC. It is translated as CASSESKTRYSEQFF.

This chain uses TRBV9 with TRBJ1-1; no clear D. This CDR3 spans 13 amino acids. With 1 base removed from V and 3 bases from J, the gap between germline ends came to 7 bases. Per germline, CDR1 SGDLS and CDR2 YYNGEE. The CDR3 protein is CASSVSRDTEAFF. The CDR3 DNA follows: TGTGCCAGCAGCGTATCACGGGACACTGAAGCTTTCTTT.

J is TRBJ1-2 and V is TRBV14; D might be TRBD1 (5 bases). Germline loops: CDR1 SGHDN, CDR2 FVKESK. Trimming removed 4 bases at V and 4 bases at J, with 16 bases between. The CDR3 has 15 residues. As DNA, the CDR3 is TGTGCCAGCAGCCGGCAGGGAGGGACTGCCTATGGCTACACCTTC. Its translation: CASSRQGGTAYGYTF.

This chain connects TRBV13 to TRBJ2-7; tentatively, D is TRBD1 (5 bases). The germline gives CDR1 PRHDT, CDR2 FYEKMQ (reference sequence). This CDR3 has 13 amino acids. Trimming took off 4 bases at V and 1 base at J, with 8 bases between the two ends. CDR3 DNA: TGTGCCAGCAGCTACAGGTCATCCTACGAGCAGTACTTC. The encoded protein is CASSYRSSYEQYF.

The J gene is TRBJ1-6, the V gene TRBV30; 11 bases line up with TRBD1. This CDR3 is 14 amino acids long. Germline lookup yields CDR1 GTSNPN and CDR2 SVGIG (reference sequence). The V and J ends lost 5 bases and 5 bases, in that order; junction bases with no gene match: 2. The CDR3 nucleotides read TGTGCCTGGGGGACAGGGGGTAATAATTCACCCCTCCACTTT. Translation: CAWGTGGNNSPLHF.

J is TRBJ2-7 and V is TRBV2, with D tentatively TRBD2 (6 bases). The V end lost 7 bases, the J end lost 2 bases, and 21 bases lay between the germline ends. The CDR3 runs 16 residues. From germline, CDR1 is SNHLY and CDR2 FYNNEI. The CDR3 DNA sequence: TGTGCCAGCAATGGTTCTCGGGGACTCCTAACCTACGAGCAGTACTTC. The encoded protein is CASNGSRGLLTYEQYF.

V and J are TRBV28 and TRBJ2-1; possible D gene TRBD2, 5 bases. Trimming shortened V by 8 bases and J by 0 bases, and 8 bases separated the two germline ends. Germline assignment: CDR1 MDHEN and CDR2 SYDVKM. The CDR3 runs to 13 residues. CDR3 sequence reads: CASVGSSYNEQFF. CDR3 in DNA: TGTGCCAGCGTGGGGAGCTCCTACAATGAGCAGTTCTTC.

The rearrangement uses TRBV19 and TRBJ1-3; D is undetermined. The germline CDR1 and CDR2 sequences are LNHDA and SQIVND (reference sequence). V lost 5 bases and J 7 bases, leaving 15 bases between the germline ends. The CDR3 runs 14 residues. CDR3 sequence reads: CASSGADGGNTIYF. CDR3 DNA sequence: TGTGCCAGTAGTGGCGCCGACGGAGGGAACACCATATATTTT. The full variable domain, its missing parts supplied by reference TRBV19 and TRBJ1-3, is DGGITQSPKYLFRKEGQNVTLSCEQNLNHDAMYWYRQDPGQGLRLIYYSQIVNDFQKGDIAEGYSVSREKKESFPLTVTSAQKNPTAFYLCASSGADGGNTIYFGEGSWLTVV.

V and J are TRBV12-5 and TRBJ2-7, with TRBD2 as a possible D gene (7 bases). Trimming took 1 base from V and 7 from J, leaving 11 bases between them. CDR1 and CDR2 (germline): LGHNT, FRNRAP. The CDR3 has 13 residues. For the CDR3, the DNA is TGTGCTAGTGGTTTGGCCAGGGGAGGGGAGCAGTACTTC. Protein product: CASGLARGGEQYF.

The chain links TRBV7-9 to TRBJ1-2, with TRBD1 as a possible D gene (5 bases). The ends were cut back, 6 bases at V and 0 bases at J, with 14 bases in the middle. The germline gives CDR1 SEHNR, CDR2 FQNEAQ (reference sequence). CDR3 length: 15 amino acids. CDR3 coding DNA: TGTGCCAGCAGGTCCCCTTTAGGGGCTAACTATGGCTACACCTTC. Translating it yields CASRSPLGANYGYTF.